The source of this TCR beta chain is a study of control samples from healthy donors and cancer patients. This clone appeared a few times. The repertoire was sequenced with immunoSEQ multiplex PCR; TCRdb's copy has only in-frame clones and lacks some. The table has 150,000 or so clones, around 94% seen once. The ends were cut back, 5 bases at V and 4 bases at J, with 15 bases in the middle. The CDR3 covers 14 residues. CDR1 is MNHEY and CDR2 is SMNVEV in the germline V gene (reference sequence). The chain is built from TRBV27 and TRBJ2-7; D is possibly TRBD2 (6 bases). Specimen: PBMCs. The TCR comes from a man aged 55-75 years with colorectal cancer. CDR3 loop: CASSPLSGEYEQYF. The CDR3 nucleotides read TGTGCCAGCAGTCCCCTCTCGGGAGAGTACGAGCAGTACTTC.